These T cell receptor beta chains were read from a single sample in a study of circulating CD8 cells and anti-PD-1 response in melanoma. In TCRdb, the reads were re-called with MiXCR into one record per CDR3 protein. The sample lists about a thousand distinct CDR3 sequences; roughly a tenth were seen once. Specimen: CD8+ T cells from PBMCs, collected at baseline or after one month of anti-PD-1 therapy (not recorded which). These receptors came from a human donor with melanoma. Each CDR3 is given with its conserved first and last residue.

v_gene,j_gene,CDR3aa
TRBV30,TRBJ2-3,CAWRSETDTQYF
TRBV11-1,TRBJ2-7,CASSPDGTGGFYEQYF
TRBV28,TRBJ1-2,CASRAPGEVGGYTF
TRBV29-1,TRBJ2-2,CSAGQGLTGELFF
TRBV5-4,TRBJ2-1,CASSLGLVPYNEQFF
TRBV19,TRBJ1-2,CASSIGAPGTEGYTF
TRBV19,TRBJ2-1,CASSPLDRGDYNEQFF
TRBV18,TRBJ2-7,CASSPPLNTSYEQYF
TRBV19,TRBJ2-1,CASSQQGLQGYNEQFF
TRBV20-1,TRBJ2-5,CSASPPPSGGAKTQYF
TRBV19,TRBJ2-1,CASSRDSKNEQFF
TRBV2,TRBJ2-2,CATSDLTGDTGELFF
TRBV5-1,TRBJ2-3,CASSLTGGTPDTQYF
TRBV5-6,TRBJ2-1,CASSLGDNEQFF
TRBV19,TRBJ2-3,CATRWSGDTQYF
TRBV7-9,TRBJ2-1,CASSPPPGNEQFF
TRBV7-2,TRBJ2-7,CASSLRNTGTGGGGEQYF
TRBV28,TRBJ2-3,CASSPDRGTADTQYF
TRBV9,TRBJ2-2,CASSVDGELFF
TRBV5-4,TRBJ2-3,CASRTEAVDTDTQYF
TRBV19,TRBJ1-1,CASSMWDGAFF
TRBV4-1,TRBJ1-6,CASSQESGGINYSPLHF
TRBV30,TRBJ2-5,CAWSANLDREGETQYF
TRBV28,TRBJ2-2,CASSRGLESGELLF
TRBV28,TRBJ2-7,CASSFGGPYEQYF
TRBV14,TRBJ2-1,CASSRSSYNEQFF
TRBV20-1,TRBJ2-7,CSARTGDYEQYF
TRBV2,TRBJ2-7,CASSLSPRGEQYF
TRBV2,TRBJ2-5,CASRDGQDHFQETQYF
TRBV9,TRBJ2-5,CASSVVDRSSQETQYF
TRBV28,TRBJ1-5,CASTLRGLAQPQHF
TRBV7-3,TRBJ2-1,CASSLGQGALDEQFF
TRBV14,TRBJ2-3,CASSPIRMVTDTQYF
TRBV5-4,TRBJ2-3,CASSLISGGLDTQYF
TRBV28,TRBJ2-3,CASSPRQAGLSTDTQYF
TRBV4-2,TRBJ2-7,CASSQSSTTSYEQYF
TRBV20-1,TRBJ1-1,CSAKRQGGSGTEAFF
TRBV21-1,TRBJ2-7,CASSNRRFTVSSYEQYF
TRBV19,TRBJ2-2,CASSMGPLNTGELFF
TRBV27,TRBJ2-7,CASSLFPSGGGNEQYF
TRBV9,TRBJ2-7,CASSADSYEQYF
TRBV3-1,TRBJ2-1,CASSQARQALAGSNEQFF